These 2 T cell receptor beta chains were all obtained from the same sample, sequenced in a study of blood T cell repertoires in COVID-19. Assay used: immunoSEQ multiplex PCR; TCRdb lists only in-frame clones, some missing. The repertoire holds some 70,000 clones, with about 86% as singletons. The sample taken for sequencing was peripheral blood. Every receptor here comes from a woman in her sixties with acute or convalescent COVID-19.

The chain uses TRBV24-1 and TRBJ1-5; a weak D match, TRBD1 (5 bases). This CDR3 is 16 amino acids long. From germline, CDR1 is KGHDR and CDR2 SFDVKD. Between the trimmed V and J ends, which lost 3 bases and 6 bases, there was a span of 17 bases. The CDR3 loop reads CATSDQSAGLSQPQHF. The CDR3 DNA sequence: TGTGCCACCAGTGATCAAAGCGCAGGGTTAAGTCAGCCCCAGCATTTT.

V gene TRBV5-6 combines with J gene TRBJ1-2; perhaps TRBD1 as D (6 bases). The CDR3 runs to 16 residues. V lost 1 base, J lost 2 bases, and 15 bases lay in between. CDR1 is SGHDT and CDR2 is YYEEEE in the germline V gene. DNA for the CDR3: TGTGCCAGCAGCTTGCCCCCGGGACAAGGGAACTATGGCTACACCTTC. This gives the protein CASSLPPGQGNYGYTF.